The T cell receptor (beta chain) under discussion was sequenced for a study of blood T cell repertoires in COVID-19. Overall study: Sample material is recorded as cDNA or gDNA derived from T cells, B-cell-depleted T cells, or PBMCs.

Clones were read by immunoSEQ multiplex PCR, and TCRdb kept only the in-frame ones, dropping some. The sample has about 34,000 clones, 77% seen once. CDR1 SGHTA and CDR2 FQGNSA come from the germline V gene. The CDR3 extends over 13 amino acids. The junction had 1 base not matched to a gene; V was cut back by 5 bases and J by 1 base. J is TRBJ2-5 and V is TRBV7-2, with 7 bases matching TRBD1. The sample consisted of peripheral blood. The sequence was obtained from a human donor in a cohort sampled during active COVID-19. CDR3 protein: CASSRDSQETQYF. The CDR3 nucleotides read TGTGCCAGCAGCCGGGACAGCCAAGAGACCCAGTACTTC.